The 12 T cell receptor beta chains given below trace back to one sample, sequenced in a study of CD8 T cells in Susac syndrome. Random-hexamer reverse transcription was applied to roughly 0.5 to 1 ug RNA. A single record per CDR3 protein comes from TCRdb applying MiXCR to the immunoSEQ multiplex PCR reads. The sample shows 150,000 to 250,000 distinct CDR3 sequences, about 95% of them seen only once. The specimen was CD4+ T cells from PBMCs. The receptors were gathered from a human donor with multiple sclerosis.

This clonotype appeared a single time. V and J are TRBV18 and TRBJ2-4; D not resolved. The germline V gene has CDR1 KGHSH and CDR2 LQKENI. This CDR3 is 14 amino acids long. Trimming took off 6 bases at V and 2 bases at J, with 11 bases between the two ends. This CDR3 reads CASSPTTSKNIQYF. The CDR3 region has the DNA TGTGCCAGCTCGCCTACAACGTCCAAAAACATTCAGTACTTC.

The table lists this clonotype with a count of one. The chain combines TRBV12-3 or TRBV12-4 with TRBJ2-3; TRBD2 matches at 10 bases. V dropped 6 bases and J dropped 1; count of bases not matched to a gene: 7. This CDR3 comprises 16 residues. The chain's CDR3 is CASSLLAGRGTDTQYF. The CDR3 DNA is TGTGCCAGCAGCCTACTAGCGGGGCGTGGCACAGATACGCAGTATTTT.

The J gene is TRBJ2-7, the V gene TRBV3-1; no clear D gene. V was pared by 1 base and J by 3 bases, with 10 bases between. This CDR3 has 14 residues. Per germline, CDR1 LGHDT and CDR2 YNNKEL (reference sequence). The CDR3 loop reads CASSQVGRNYEQYF. In DNA, the CDR3 is TGTGCCAGCAGCCAAGTTGGACGTAACTACGAGCAGTACTTC.

This clonotype was recorded once. This chain uses TRBV27 with TRBJ1-2; perhaps TRBD1 as D (6 bases). V was cut by 6 bases and J by 4 bases, with 15 bases left in between. Germline V gives CDR1 MNHEY, CDR2 SMNVEV (reference sequence). The CDR3 consists of 14 residues. The CDR3 is CASRPPQGVYGYTF. In DNA, the CDR3 is TGTGCCAGCAGGCCACCACAGGGAGTCTATGGCTACACCTTC.

This chain connects TRBV2 to TRBJ1-2; TRBD1 agrees at 8 bases. This CDR3 has 14 amino acids. The germline CDR1 and CDR2 sequences are SNHLY and FYNNEI. The V gene end was trimmed by 7 bases and the J gene end by 6 bases; junction bases not matched to a gene: 10. CDR3 residues: CASTSQGASDGYTF. The DNA for the CDR3 is TGTGCCAGCACCTCCCAGGGGGCGTCGGATGGCTACACCTTC.

This chain uses TRBV15 with TRBJ2-5; D is undetermined. Germline V gene sequence: CDR1 LNHNV, CDR2 YYDKDF (reference sequence). The germline V and J ends were trimmed by 1 base and 4 bases, with 7 bases remaining between them. The CDR3 consists of 13 residues. CDR3 in amino acids: CATSRGSGETQYF. The CDR3, as DNA: TGTGCCACCAGCAGAGGGTCAGGAGAGACCCAGTACTTC.

The chain is built from TRBV7-9 and TRBJ2-1; D is possibly TRBD2 (5 bases). Looked up from germline, CDR1 is SEHNR and CDR2 is FQNEAQ (reference sequence). This CDR3 contains 12 residues. V was cut by 6 bases and J by 8 bases, with 11 bases left in between. In DNA form, the CDR3 reads TGTGCCAGCAGTTGGCACGGGGATGAGCAGTTCTTC. Its protein product is CASSWHGDEQFF.

The chain recombines TRBV9 with TRBJ2-1; 9 positions agree with TRBD2. The V gene's germline CDR1 is SGDLS and CDR2 YYNGEE. CDR3 length: 14 amino acids. The V and J ends lost 2 bases and 6 bases, in that order; junction bases with no gene match: 3. The DNA of the CDR3 is TGTGCCAGCAGCGTTGGGACTAGCCCCAATGAGCAGTTCTTC. Amino acid sequence: CASSVGTSPNEQFF.

The chain joins TRBV12-3 or TRBV12-4 to TRBJ1-2, with D hard to call. The ends were cut back, 3 bases at V and 7 bases at J, with 9 bases in the middle. The length of the CDR3 is 12 residues. The CDR3 loop reads CASSLGLIGYTF. CDR3 in DNA: TGTGCCAGCAGTTTGGGGTTGATTGGCTACACCTTC.

The rearrangement uses TRBV20-1 and TRBJ2-3; no firm D call. CDR1 is DFQATT and CDR2 is SNEGSKA in the germline V gene (reference sequence). The CDR3 totals 12 residues. Trimming removed 5 bases from V and 5 bases from J, with 11 bases in between. In DNA form, the CDR3 reads TGCAGTGCTCGGACCGACGGAGATACGCAGTATTTT. It specifies CSARTDGDTQYF.

The CDR3 region has the DNA TGCAGTGCGCCCGAGACAGGGCCCAACGAGCAGTACTTC. Amino acids: CSAPETGPNEQYF. This rearrangement joins TRBV20-1 to TRBJ2-7; 7 bases agree with TRBD1. Germline-derived CDR1 and CDR2 are DFQATT and SNEGSKA (reference sequence). The J segment lost 5 bases and the V segment lost 6 bases, leaving 10 bases of the junction unmatched. The CDR3 totals 13 residues.

V and J are TRBV29-1 and TRBJ1-5; maybe TRBD1 (6 bases). The CDR3 consists of 13 residues. The V gene lost 5 bases and the J gene lost 7 bases, with 15 bases spanning the gap. Germline loops: CDR1 SQVTM, CDR2 ANQGSEA. The CDR3 region is CSVSQGWWQPQHF. CDR3 in DNA: TGCAGCGTTTCACAGGGATGGTGGCAGCCCCAGCATTTT.